This entry features one TCR beta chain sequence. Its specificity is unknown. The data were taken from a study of monozygotic twins with cystic fibrosis. Study-wide results and limits: In 13 of 16 pairs, V gene usage was closest to the co-twin's.

The repertoire was sequenced with immunoSEQ multiplex PCR; TCRdb's copy has only in-frame clones and lacks some. The repertoire has fewer than 15,000 clones, 95% to 99% of them found once; the top ten carry approximately 0.4%. In germline, CDR1 is LGHNA, CDR2 YNFKEQ. The CDR3 is made up of 14 amino acids. Trimming removed 2 bases from V and 3 bases from J; junction bases left unmatched: 1. This receptor was identified in a girl aged 2-9 years with cystic fibrosis. The sequenced sample consisted of blood. This chain joins TRBV4-2 and TRBJ2-7, with 10 bases that match TRBD2. Here the CDR3 DNA reads TGTGCCAGCAGCCAAACTAGCGGGAACTACGAGCAGTACTTC. Residues: CASSQTSGNYEQYF.